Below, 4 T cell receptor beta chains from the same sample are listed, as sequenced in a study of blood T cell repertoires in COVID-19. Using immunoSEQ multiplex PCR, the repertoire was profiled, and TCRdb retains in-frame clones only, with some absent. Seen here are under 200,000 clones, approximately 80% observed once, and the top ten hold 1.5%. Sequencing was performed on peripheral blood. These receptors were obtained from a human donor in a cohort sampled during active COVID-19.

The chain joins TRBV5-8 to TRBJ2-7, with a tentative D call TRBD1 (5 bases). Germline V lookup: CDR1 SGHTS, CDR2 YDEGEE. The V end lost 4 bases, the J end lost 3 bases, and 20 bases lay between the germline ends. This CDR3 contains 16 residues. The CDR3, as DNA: TGTGCCAGCAGCAAGATTGTTAGTGCAGGGAACTACGAGCAGTACTTC. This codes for CASSKIVSAGNYEQYF.

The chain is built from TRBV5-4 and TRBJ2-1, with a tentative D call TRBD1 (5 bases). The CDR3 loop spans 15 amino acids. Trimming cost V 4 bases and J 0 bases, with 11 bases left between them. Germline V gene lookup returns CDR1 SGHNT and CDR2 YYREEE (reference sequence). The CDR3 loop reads CASSPDMSSYNEQFF. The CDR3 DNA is TGTGCCAGCAGCCCGGACATGAGCTCCTACAATGAGCAGTTCTTC.

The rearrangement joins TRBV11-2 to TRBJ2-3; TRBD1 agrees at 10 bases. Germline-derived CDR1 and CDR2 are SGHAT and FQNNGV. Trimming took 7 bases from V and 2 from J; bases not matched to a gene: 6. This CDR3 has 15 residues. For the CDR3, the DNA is TGTGCCAGCATCCCAGGGACAGGGGCCACAGATACGCAGTATTTT. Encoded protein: CASIPGTGATDTQYF.

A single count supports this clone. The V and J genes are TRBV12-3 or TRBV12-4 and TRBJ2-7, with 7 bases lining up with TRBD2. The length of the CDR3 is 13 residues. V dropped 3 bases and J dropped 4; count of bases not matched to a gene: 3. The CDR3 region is CASSLGGVYEQYF. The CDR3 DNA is TGTGCCAGCAGTTTGGGAGGGGTTTACGAGCAGTACTTC.